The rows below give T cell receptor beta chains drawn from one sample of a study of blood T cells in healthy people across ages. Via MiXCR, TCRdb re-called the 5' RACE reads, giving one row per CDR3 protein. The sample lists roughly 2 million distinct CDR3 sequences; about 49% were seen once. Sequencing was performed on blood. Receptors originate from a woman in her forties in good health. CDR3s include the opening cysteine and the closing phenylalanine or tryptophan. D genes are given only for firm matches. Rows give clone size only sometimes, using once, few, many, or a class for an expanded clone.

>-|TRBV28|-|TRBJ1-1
TGTGCCAGCCCCCCCGCAGGGCAGCTGAACACTGAAGCTTTCTTT
CASPPAGQLNTEAFF
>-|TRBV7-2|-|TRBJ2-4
TGTGCCAGCAGCTTAGCGTTAACAGGCGTGAAGTCCAAAAACATTCAGTACTTC
CASSLALTGVKSKNIQYF
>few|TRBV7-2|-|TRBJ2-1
TGTGCCAGCAGCTTAGCGCGTAACCCCAACAATGAGCAGTTCTTC
CASSLARNPNNEQFF
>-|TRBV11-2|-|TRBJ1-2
TGTGCCAGCAGCTTAGGCAAAGAGGTCACCTTC
CASSLGKEVTF
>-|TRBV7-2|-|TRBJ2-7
TGTGCCAGCAGCTCAGCGGCTAGGGGGTCCTACGAGCAGTACTTC
CASSSAARGSYEQYF
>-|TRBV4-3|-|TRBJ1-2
TGCGCCAGCAGCCCCTCAGGGGAAGGGCTCGGCTACACCTTC
CASSPSGEGLGYTF
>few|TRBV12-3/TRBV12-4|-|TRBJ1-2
TGTGCCAGCAGGTCCCTTGGACAGGGCTACACCTTC
CASRSLGQGYTF
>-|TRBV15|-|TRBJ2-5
TGTGCCACCAGCAGAGATCGGGATTTTCAAGAGACCCAGTACTTC
CATSRDRDFQETQYF
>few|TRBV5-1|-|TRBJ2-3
TGCGCCAGCAGCTTGGGAGTGGGGCTTAGCACAGATACGCAGTATTTT
CASSLGVGLSTDTQYF
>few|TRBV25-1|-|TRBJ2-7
TGTGCCAGCAGTGAATGGGGGACGGGAACCTACGAGCAGTACTTC
CASSEWGTGTYEQYF
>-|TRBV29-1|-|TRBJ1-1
TGCAGCTTTGGGAACACTGAAGCTTTCTTT
CSFGNTEAFF
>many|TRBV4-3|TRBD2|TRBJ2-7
TGCGCCAGCAGCCAAGATGCGGGGGGGCGAGGGTACGAGCAGTACTTC
CASSQDAGGRGYEQYF
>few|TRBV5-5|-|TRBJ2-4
TGTGCCAGCTGCCGGCCTGGAGACATTCAGTACTTC
CASCRPGDIQYF
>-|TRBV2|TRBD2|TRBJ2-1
TGTGCCACAGGACTAGCGGGGGGTACCTACAATGAGCAGTTCTTC
CATGLAGGTYNEQFF
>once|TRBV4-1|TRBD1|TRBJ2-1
TGCGCCAGCAGCCAACTTGGGACAGGGTCCGCGTATGAGCAGTTCTTC
CASSQLGTGSAYEQFF
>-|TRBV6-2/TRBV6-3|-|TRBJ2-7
TGTGCCAGCAGTACCCTTCAAAGCGCAGCTGAGCAGTACTTC
CASSTLQSAAEQYF
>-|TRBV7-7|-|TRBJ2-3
TGTGCTAGCAGCTTAGCGTTTGGGGTGGGCACAGATACGCAGTATTTT
CASSLAFGVGTDTQYF
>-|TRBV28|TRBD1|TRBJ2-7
TGTGCCAGCAGTCGGACAGGGGTTACCTTCGGTGAGCAGTACTTC
CASSRTGVTFGEQYF
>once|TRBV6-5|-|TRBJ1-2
TGTGCCAGCAGTTACGCCCTAGACTGGGATGGCTACACCTTC
CASSYALDWDGYTF
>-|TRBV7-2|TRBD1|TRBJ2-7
TGTGCCAGCAGCTCATCCGGGACAGGGACCAATGAGCAGTACTTC
CASSSSGTGTNEQYF
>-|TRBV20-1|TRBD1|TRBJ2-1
TGCAGTGCTAGAGCCGGGACAGGGGAATACAATGAGCAGTTCTTC
CSARAGTGEYNEQFF
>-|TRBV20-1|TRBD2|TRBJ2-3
TGCAGTGCTATGTCTAGCGGGACTAGCACAGATACGCAGTATTTT
CSAMSSGTSTDTQYF
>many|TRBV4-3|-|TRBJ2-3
TGCGCCAGCAGCCACGACATAGCAACCGGCACAGATACGCAGTATTTT
CASSHDIATGTDTQYF
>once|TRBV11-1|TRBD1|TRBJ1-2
TGTGCCAGCAGCACCTCGAGACAGGGTCCCGGCTACACCTTC
CASSTSRQGPGYTF
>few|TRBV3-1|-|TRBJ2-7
TGTGCCAGCAGCCAGCATGGGCTTTCCTACGAGCAGTACTTC
CASSQHGLSYEQYF
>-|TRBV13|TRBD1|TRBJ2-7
TGTGCCAGCAGCCGCGTTGAGGGGGCTAGCTCCTACGAGCAGTACTTC
CASSRVEGASSYEQYF
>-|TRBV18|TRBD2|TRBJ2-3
TGTGCCAGCTCACTACCGCGGGTAGCGGGGACCCCCACAGATACGCAGTATTTT
CASSLPRVAGTPTDTQYF
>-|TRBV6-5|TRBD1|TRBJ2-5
TGTGTCAGCAGTTACGTAGCAGGGGGTACTGAAGAGACCCAGTACTTC
CVSSYVAGGTEETQYF
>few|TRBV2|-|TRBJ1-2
TGTGCCAGCAGTGAACCGACCGCGAACTATGGCTACACCTTC
CASSEPTANYGYTF
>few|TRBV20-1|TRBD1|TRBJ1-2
TGCAGTTACAAAAGGACAGGGCGTAATTGGGGCTACACCTTC
CSYKRTGRNWGYTF
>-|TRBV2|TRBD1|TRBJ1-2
TGTGCCAGCTTACAGGGGGCAAGCGGCTACACCTTC
CASLQGASGYTF
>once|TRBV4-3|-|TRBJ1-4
TGCGCCAGCAGCCAAGATGAAAGGGCGATGGAGGCTAATGAAAAACTGTTTTTT
CASSQDERAMEANEKLFF
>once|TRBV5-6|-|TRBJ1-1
TGTGCCAGCAGCTTCCTCACCACTGAAGCTTTCTTT
CASSFLTTEAFF
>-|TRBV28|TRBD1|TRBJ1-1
TGTGCCAGCATACAGGGGACGAACACTGAAGTTTTCTTT
CASIQGTNTEVFF
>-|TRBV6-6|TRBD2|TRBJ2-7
TGTGCCAGCAGCGACGGGGGGGCGAGCCCCTACGAGCAGTACTTC
CASSDGGASPYEQYF
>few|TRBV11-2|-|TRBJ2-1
TGTGCCAGCAGCTTAGGGCCCAGGGGACCGAAAACTACTTGGAATGAGCAGTTCTTC
CASSLGPRGPKTTWNEQFF
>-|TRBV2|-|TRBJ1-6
TGTGCCAGCAGAGAGGGGGGGTTTTCACCCCTCCACTTT
CASREGGFSPLHF
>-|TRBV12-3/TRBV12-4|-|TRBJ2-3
TGTGCCAGCAGCCAAAATAGGGACAAAGATACGCAGTATTTT
CASSQNRDKDTQYF
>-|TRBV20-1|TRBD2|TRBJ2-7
TGCAGTGCTAGAGATCCCCGCGGCGGGGGGACCCGAGCGCCATACGAGCAGTACTTC
CSARDPRGGGTRAPYEQYF
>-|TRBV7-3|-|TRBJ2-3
TGTGCCAGCAGCCCAGTCCCTACCTCGGATACGCAGTATTTT
CASSPVPTSDTQYF
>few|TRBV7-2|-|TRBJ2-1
TGTGCCAGCAGCTTAGCGCAGCCTAGCCAGGAGCAGTTCTTC
CASSLAQPSQEQFF
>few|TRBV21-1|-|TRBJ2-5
TGTGCCAGCAGCAAAGGACTAAGAGAGACCCAGTACTTC
CASSKGLRETQYF
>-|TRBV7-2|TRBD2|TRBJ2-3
TGTGCCAGCAGCTCCAGCGGGGCGGGGGGAAGCGCAGATACGCAGTATTTT
CASSSSGAGGSADTQYF
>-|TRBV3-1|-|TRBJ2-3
TGTGCCAGCAGCCAAGATTCCACAGGGAAGGCAGATACGCAGTATTTT
CASSQDSTGKADTQYF
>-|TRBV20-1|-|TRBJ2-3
TGCAGTGCTAGAGCTGGGGAGGCTACAGATACGCAGTATTTT
CSARAGEATDTQYF
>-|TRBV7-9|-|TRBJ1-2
TGTGCCAGCAGCTTCCCGGGACCGAACTATGGCTACACCTTC
CASSFPGPNYGYTF
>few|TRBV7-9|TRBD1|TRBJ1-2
TGTGCCAGCAGCTTAGATTTCGGGACAGGGGCTAACTATGGCTACACCTTC
CASSLDFGTGANYGYTF
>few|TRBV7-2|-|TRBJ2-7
TGTGCCAGCTCAGGGGCCCATGGGTACGAGCAGTACTTC
CASSGAHGYEQYF
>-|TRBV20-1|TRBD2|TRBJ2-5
TGCAGTGCATCTGAGAGGGGACTAGCGAGGAATGAGCAGTACTTC
CSASERGLARNEQYF
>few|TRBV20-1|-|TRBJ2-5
TGCAGTGCCTCGGGGGCGACACGGGAGACCCAGTACTTC
CSASGATRETQYF
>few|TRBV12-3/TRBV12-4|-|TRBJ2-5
TGTGCCAGCAGTTTAGCTAAGGGGCAAGAGACCCAGTACTTC
CASSLAKGQETQYF
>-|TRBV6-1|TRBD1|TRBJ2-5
TGTGCCAGCAGTATGGACAGGGTATTAGAGACCCAGTACTTC
CASSMDRVLETQYF
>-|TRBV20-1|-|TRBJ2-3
TGCAGTGCTCCAGGGCCAGGGAGAACAGATACGCAGTATTTT
CSAPGPGRTDTQYF
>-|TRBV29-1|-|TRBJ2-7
TGCAGCGTTGAAGGGAGGGAACTGACTCATGGGCAGTACTTC
CSVEGRELTHGQYF
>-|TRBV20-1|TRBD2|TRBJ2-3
TGCAGTGCTATTCCTAGCGGGGGTTACACAGATACGCAGTATTTT
CSAIPSGGYTDTQYF
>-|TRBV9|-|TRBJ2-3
TGTGCCAGCAGCGTAGAGGCTCCAGATACGCAGTATTTT
CASSVEAPDTQYF